The subject of this entry is one TCR beta chain. The sample belongs to a study of shared clonotypes between healthy human individuals. Profiled with immunoSEQ multiplex PCR; TCRdb holds only in-frame clones, not every one. The sample yields roughly 2 million clones, approximately 96% seen once. The receptor's source is a man between 18 and 29 years old in good health. Sample: naive CD4+ T cells sorted from blood. Subset specified: CD45RA+ positively selected.

CDR3 nucleotide sequence: TGTGCCAGCAGTGGACCGGGACAGGGGGCTCAGCAGCCCCAGCATTTT. Translating gives CASSGPGQGAQQPQHF. The rearrangement links TRBV6-1 to TRBJ1-5; TRBD1 agrees at 12 bases. Trimming cost V 4 bases and J 7 bases; bases outside gene matches: 8. The CDR3 contains 16 residues. CDR1 is MNHNS, CDR2 SASEGT, per germline.